Sequencing of this TCR beta chain was carried out in a study of T cell repertoires in cytomegalovirus infection. The wider study: Recently identified HLA-C-restricted CMV epitopes were among the peptides used. In public TCR beta signatures, there were indications of both CMV infection and matching HLA type. Whole-study findings and limits: The cumulative frequency of public TCR beta families distinguished individuals who carried CMV together with the relevant HLA.

In regard to this clonotype: The antigen remains undetermined.

One entry per CDR3 protein, called by TCRdb with MiXCR from the reads. The sample has hundreds of thousands of distinct CDR3 sequences, about 42% seen once. The V end was cut by 0 bases, the J end by 11 bases, with 10 bases between. Germline-derived CDR1 and CDR2 are SGHTA and FQGNSA. There are 13 residues in the CDR3. The chain links TRBV7-2 to TRBJ1-4; tentatively, D is TRBD1 (5 bases). Sequences were derived from cultured PBMCs, sampled from culture after CMV antigen stimulation. The source is a human donor in good health (CMV status not recorded). Some clones in this sample may be carry-over from other donors' samples. DNA of the CDR3: TGTGCCAGCAGCTTAGCGTGGGGGTATAAACTGTTTTTT. This encodes CASSLAWGYKLFF.